This T cell receptor (beta chain) was found in a study of blood T cell repertoires in COVID-19. As for the study in general: The samples span acute and convalescent COVID-19 from the United States, Italy and Spain. T cells, B-cell-depleted T cells, or PBMCs provided the cDNA or gDNA that served as material.

This CDR3 has 15 residues. The germline CDR1 and CDR2 sequences are LNHDA and SQIVND (reference sequence). Trimming removed 1 base at V and 1 base at J, with 10 bases between. Adults between about 18 and 95 years of age took part from 24 US areas. Authors' data handling: Using reference gene primer amplification, nucleated cell counts were estimated. Some clones are missing from TCRdb's copy, which holds only in-frame ones; the method was immunoSEQ multiplex PCR. V, J and clone size are taken as reported in that table, and D and trimming were inferred from the DNA itself. Here the sample spans around 250,000 clones, about 91% being singletons.

The chain employs TRBV19 and TRBJ1-1; D gene unclear. The sample consisted of PBMCs or T cells enriched from blood (not recorded which). The TCR comes from a human donor in a cohort exposed to, infected with or recovered from COVID-19 (not recorded which). The donor label of this sample is uncertain. The CDR3 sequence: CASSIGPDSNTEAFF. Here the CDR3 DNA reads TGTGCCAGTAGTATAGGCCCCGACTCGAACACTGAAGCTTTCTTT.